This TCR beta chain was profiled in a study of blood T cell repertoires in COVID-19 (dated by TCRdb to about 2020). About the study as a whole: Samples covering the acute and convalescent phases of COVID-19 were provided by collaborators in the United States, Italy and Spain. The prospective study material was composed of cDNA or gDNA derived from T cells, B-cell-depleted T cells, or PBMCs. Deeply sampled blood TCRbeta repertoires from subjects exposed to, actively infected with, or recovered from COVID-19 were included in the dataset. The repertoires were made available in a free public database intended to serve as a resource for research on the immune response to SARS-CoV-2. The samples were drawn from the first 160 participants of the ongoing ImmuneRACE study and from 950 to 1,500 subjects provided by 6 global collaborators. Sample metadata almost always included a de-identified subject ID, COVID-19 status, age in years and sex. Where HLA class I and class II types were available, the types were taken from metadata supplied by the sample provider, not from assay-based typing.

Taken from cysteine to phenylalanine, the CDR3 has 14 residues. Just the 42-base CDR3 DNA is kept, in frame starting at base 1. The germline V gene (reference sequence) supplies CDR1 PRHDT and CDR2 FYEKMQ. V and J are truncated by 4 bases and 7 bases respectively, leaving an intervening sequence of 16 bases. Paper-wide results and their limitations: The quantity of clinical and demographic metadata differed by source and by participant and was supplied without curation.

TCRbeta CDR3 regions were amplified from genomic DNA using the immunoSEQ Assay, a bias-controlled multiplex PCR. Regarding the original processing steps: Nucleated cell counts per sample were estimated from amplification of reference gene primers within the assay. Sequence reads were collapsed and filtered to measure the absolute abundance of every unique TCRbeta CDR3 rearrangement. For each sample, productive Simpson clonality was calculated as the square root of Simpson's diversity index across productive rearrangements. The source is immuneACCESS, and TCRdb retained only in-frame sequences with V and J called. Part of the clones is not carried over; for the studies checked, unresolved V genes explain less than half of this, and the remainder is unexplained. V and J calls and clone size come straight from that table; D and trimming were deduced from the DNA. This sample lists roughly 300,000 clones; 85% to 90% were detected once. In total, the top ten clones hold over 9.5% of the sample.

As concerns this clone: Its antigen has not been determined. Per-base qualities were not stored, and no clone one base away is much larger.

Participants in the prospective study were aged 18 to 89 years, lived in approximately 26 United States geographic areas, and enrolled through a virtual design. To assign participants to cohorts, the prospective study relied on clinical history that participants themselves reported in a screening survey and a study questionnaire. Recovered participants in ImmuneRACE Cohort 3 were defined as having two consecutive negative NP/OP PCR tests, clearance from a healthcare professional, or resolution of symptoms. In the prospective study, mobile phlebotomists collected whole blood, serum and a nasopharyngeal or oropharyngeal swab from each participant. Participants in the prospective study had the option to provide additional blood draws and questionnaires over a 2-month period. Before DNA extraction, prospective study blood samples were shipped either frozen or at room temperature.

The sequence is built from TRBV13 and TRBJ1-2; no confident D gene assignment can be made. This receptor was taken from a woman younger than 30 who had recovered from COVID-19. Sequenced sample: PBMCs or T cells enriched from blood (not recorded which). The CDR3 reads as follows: CASSSRSEGGGYTF. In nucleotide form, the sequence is TGTGCCAGCAGCTCCCGTTCGGAGGGAGGTGGCTACACCTTC.